This T cell receptor beta chain was recovered during a study of long-term antiretroviral therapy in people with HIV. Study in general: Collection of the earliest samples took place about a decade ahead of the 2015 immediate-ART recommendation.

Between the trimmed V and J ends, which lost 5 bases and 10 bases, there was a span of 9 bases. Germline CDR1 reads ENHRY; CDR2 reads SYGVKD. The CDR3 is 11 amino acids. Turning to this clone: The target antigen is unknown.

Version v3.0 of the immunoSEQ assay ran at survey level. The method was immunoSEQ multiplex PCR; TCRdb's version includes in-frame clones alone and lacks a portion of them. The profile shows around 21,000 clones, 82% of them singletons. Findings of the study overall: The study found narrower CDR3 length ranges in HIV repertoires than in controls. ART-treated samples gained diversity yet remained below transplant donor controls. Pre-ART expanded TRB clones stayed dominant throughout, though often decreasing after ART.

The chain employs TRBV10-3 and TRBJ2-1; D remains ambiguous. This specimen was unsorted PBMCs, taken at the start of antiretroviral therapy. This TCR was sampled from a man between 45 and 60 years old with HIV. The CDR3 sequence: CAISTGPEQFF. Here the CDR3 DNA reads TGTGCCATCAGTACCGGCCCCGAGCAGTTCTTC.